Listed below are T cell receptor beta chains from one sample, sequenced in a study of cytomegalovirus exposure and HLA in healthy donors. Clones were sequenced by immunoSEQ multiplex PCR, and TCRdb holds only the in-frame ones, with some missing. The sample lists around 150,000 clones; 75% to 90% were seen once. Source material: PBMCs. The receptors originated from a woman between 18 and 29 years old in good health and CMV-seronegative. CDR3s include the opening cysteine and the closing phenylalanine or tryptophan. The D gene is left open where the match is weak. Not every row has a clone size; where given, it reads once, few, many or a size class.

TGTGCCAGTAGTATAGATGTCCAGGGGGCTACTTCACCCCTCCACTTT CASSIDVQGATSPLHF TRBJ1-6 . TRBD1 TRBV19
TGTGCCAGCAGCGTAGCCGTACCGGGACAGGGCGAGACCCAGTACTTC CASSVAVPGQGETQYF TRBJ2-5 . TRBD1 TRBV9
TGTGCCAGCAGTTTATCGTTGGAGGCTGAAGCTTTCTTT CASSLSLEAEAFF TRBJ1-1 . . TRBV27
TGTGCCAGCAGCCCCCCGCGACTAGCGGGCACAGATACGCAGTATTTT CASSPPRLAGTDTQYF TRBJ2-3 . TRBD2 TRBV9
TGTGCCAGCAGCGGGGGGACAGGGAGTGTCGAGCAGTACTTC CASSGGTGSVEQYF TRBJ2-7 . TRBD1 TRBV5-6
TGTGCCTGGAGTTACTCCCCAGGGGGTGGAAGGTATGGCTACACCTTC CAWSYSPGGGRYGYTF TRBJ1-2 . TRBD1 TRBV30
TGTGCCAGCAGCTCCCGGGACAGGATCCTCTATGGCTACACCTTC CASSSRDRILYGYTF TRBJ1-2 . TRBD1 TRBV11-2
TGTGCCAGCACCCGGACGGACTATAGCAATCAGCCCCAGCATTTT CASTRTDYSNQPQHF TRBJ1-5 once . TRBV2
TGTGCCACCTCGACGGGTGAAAAACTGTTTTTT CATSTGEKLFF TRBJ1-4 . . TRBV10-3
TGTGCCAGCAGTTACTCATCAGGGGTAAGCGGCTACACCTTC CASSYSSGVSGYTF TRBJ1-2 . . TRBV6-6
TGTGCCAGCATTAGACAGCCTCGCTCTGGGGCCAACGTCCTGACTTTC CASIRQPRSGANVLTF TRBJ2-6 . . TRBV2
TGTGCCAGCAGCCCTACCGACAGAGGCGAGCAGTACTTC CASSPTDRGEQYF TRBJ2-7 . . TRBV6-5
TGTGCCAGCAGCCCGCCGTTTTTGCGGGGGAACGGGGAGCTGTTTTTT CASSPPFLRGNGELFF TRBJ2-2 . TRBD2 TRBV11-1
TGTGCCAGCAGTTACGAGGCAGGGGGAATGAACACTGAAGCTTTCTTT CASSYEAGGMNTEAFF TRBJ1-1 . TRBD1 TRBV6-5
TGTGCCAGCAGCTATCAGGGCTCCGGGGCCAACGTCCTGACTTTC CASSYQGSGANVLTF TRBJ2-6 . . TRBV5-4
TGCAGCGTGGCCCATAACATTCAGAACACTGAAGCTTTCTTT CSVAHNIQNTEAFF TRBJ1-1 . . TRBV29-1
TGCGCCAGCAGCCAAGGCCGCGGACAGGTCAACTATGGCTACACCTTC CASSQGRGQVNYGYTF TRBJ1-2 . TRBD1 TRBV4-3
TGTGCCAGCAGCTTAAATCCAGCGGGGGTATACAATGAGCAGTTCTTC CASSLNPAGVYNEQFF TRBJ2-1 . TRBD2 TRBV7-3
TGTGCCAGCAGTACCCGAGGGAACACTGAAGCTTTCTTT CASSTRGNTEAFF TRBJ1-1 . . TRBV19
TGCGCCAGCAGAGAGAGCGGACAGGGACAGGATGGCTACACCTTC CASRESGQGQDGYTF TRBJ1-2 . TRBD1 TRBV5-1
TGTGCCAGCAGTTTTTCCAGGGCCAACACTGAAGCTTTCTTT CASSFSRANTEAFF TRBJ1-1 . . TRBV6-5
TGTGCCAGCAGCGAGGGGGCTGAGCAGTTCTTC CASSEGAEQFF TRBJ2-1 . TRBD1 TRBV11-3
TGTGCCAGCAGCTTGGCTGGCCTCTCCGTTGGCTACACCTTC CASSLAGLSVGYTF TRBJ1-2 . . TRBV5-5
TGTGCCAGCAGCCCCTCCCGCGGGGTCTCCGTTCTGGAGCAGTTCTTC CASSPSRGVSVLEQFF TRBJ2-1 . . TRBV7-9
TGTGCCAGCAGCTTGCGGGGGACAGCGAACACCGGGGAGCTGTTTTTT CASSLRGTANTGELFF TRBJ2-2 . . TRBV5-4
TGTGCCAGCAGTTACTCAGAGGGATCGGACATTCAGTACTTC CASSYSEGSDIQYF TRBJ2-4 . . TRBV6-5
TGTGCCAGCAGTGTTACAGAGAACACTGAAGCTTTCTTT CASSVTENTEAFF TRBJ1-1 . . TRBV6-1
TGCGCCAGCAGCCATCCCGGGACAGCGACCGATCGCATCTTC CASSHPGTATDRIF TRBJ2-7 . TRBD1 TRBV4-1
TGTGCCAGCAGTTTATCCTCGGACAGGGGGCTCCTTAATGAAAAACTGTTTTTT CASSLSSDRGLLNEKLFF TRBJ1-4 . TRBD1 TRBV27
TGTGCCAGCAGCCTAGCGGGTCCCACAGATACGCAGTATTTT CASSLAGPTDTQYF TRBJ2-3 . TRBD2 TRBV6-1
TGTGCCAGCAGCTCGGGACTAGCGGATACCGGGGAGCTGTTTTTT CASSSGLADTGELFF TRBJ2-2 once TRBD2 TRBV11-3
TGTGCCAGCAGTAAAGGACTGGGGAGATCCTACGAGCAGTACTTC CASSKGLGRSYEQYF TRBJ2-7 . . TRBV2
TGTGCCACCAGCAGAGGGGAGAAAGAGACCCAGTACTTC CATSRGEKETQYF TRBJ2-5 . . TRBV15
TGCGCCAGCAGCCACAGGACAGTACTTTCTGATAGCAATCAGCCCCAGCATTTT CASSHRTVLSDSNQPQHF TRBJ1-5 . . TRBV4-1
TGTGCCAGCAGCTTAGCGGGCGCACGGGGCTACACCTTC CASSLAGARGYTF TRBJ1-2 . . TRBV7-9
TGTGCCAGCTCGATCCTTGGGGCTTCTTATTCTGACGAGCAGTACTTC CASSILGASYSDEQYF TRBJ2-7 . . TRBV7-9
TGTGCCAGCGGCTCGCAAGGACAGGCAAACACTGAAGCTTTCTTT CASGSQGQANTEAFF TRBJ1-1 . TRBD1 TRBV7-2
TGTGCCAGCAGTGAATATAGGACAGACGAGCAGTACTTC CASSEYRTDEQYF TRBJ2-7 . . TRBV2
TGCGCCAGCAGCCCTTCCGGGCAGGGGAATGAAAAACTGTTTTTT CASSPSGQGNEKLFF TRBJ1-4 . . TRBV5-1
TGTGCCAGCAGTTTAACAGGGGGCCGTATCTACGAGCAGTACTTC CASSLTGGRIYEQYF TRBJ2-7 once TRBD1 TRBV27
TGTGCCAGCAGTTCCCGGACAGGGAGTTTCTACGAGCAGTACTTC CASSSRTGSFYEQYF TRBJ2-7 . TRBD1 TRBV6-5
TGTGCCAGCAGTTCGGTGGAGGGGTGGAACACTGAAGCTTTCTTT CASSSVEGWNTEAFF TRBJ1-1 . . TRBV28